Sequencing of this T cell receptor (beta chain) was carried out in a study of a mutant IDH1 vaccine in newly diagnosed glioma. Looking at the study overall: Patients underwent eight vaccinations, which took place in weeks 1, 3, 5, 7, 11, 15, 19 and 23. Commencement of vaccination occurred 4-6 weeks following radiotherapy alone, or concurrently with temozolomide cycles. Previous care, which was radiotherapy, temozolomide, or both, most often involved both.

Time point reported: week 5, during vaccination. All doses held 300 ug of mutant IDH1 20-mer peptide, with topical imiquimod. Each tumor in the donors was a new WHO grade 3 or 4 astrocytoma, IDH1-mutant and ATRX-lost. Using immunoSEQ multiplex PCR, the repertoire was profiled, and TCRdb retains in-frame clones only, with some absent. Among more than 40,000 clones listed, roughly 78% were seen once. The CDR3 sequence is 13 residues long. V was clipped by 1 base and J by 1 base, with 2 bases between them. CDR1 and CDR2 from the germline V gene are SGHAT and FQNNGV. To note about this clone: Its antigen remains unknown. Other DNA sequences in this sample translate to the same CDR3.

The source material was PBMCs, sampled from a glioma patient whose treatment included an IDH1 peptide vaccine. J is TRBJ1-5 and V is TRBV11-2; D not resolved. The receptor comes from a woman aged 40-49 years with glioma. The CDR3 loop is CASSLGSNQPQHF. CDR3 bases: TGTGCCAGCAGCTTAGGAAGCAATCAGCCCCAGCATTTT.